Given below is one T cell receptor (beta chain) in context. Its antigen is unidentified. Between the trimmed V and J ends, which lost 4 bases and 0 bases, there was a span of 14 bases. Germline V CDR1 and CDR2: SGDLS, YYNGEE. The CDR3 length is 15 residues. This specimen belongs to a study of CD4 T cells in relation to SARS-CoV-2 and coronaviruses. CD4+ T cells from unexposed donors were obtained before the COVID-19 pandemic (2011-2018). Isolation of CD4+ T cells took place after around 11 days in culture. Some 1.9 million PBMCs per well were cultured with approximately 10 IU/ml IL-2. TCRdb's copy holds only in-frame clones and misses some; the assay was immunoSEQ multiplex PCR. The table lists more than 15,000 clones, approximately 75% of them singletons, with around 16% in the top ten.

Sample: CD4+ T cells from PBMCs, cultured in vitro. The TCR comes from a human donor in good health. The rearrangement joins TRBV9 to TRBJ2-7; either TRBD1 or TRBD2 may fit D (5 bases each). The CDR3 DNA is TGTGCCAGCAGCCCCCAGGGAGATCCCTCCTACGAGCAGTACTTC. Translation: CASSPQGDPSYEQYF.